The T cell receptor beta chain described here comes from a study of OX40 agonist ivuxolimab in advanced cancers. The assay was immunoSEQ multiplex PCR, and TCRdb's table has in-frame clones only and misses some. The sample holds about 92,000 clones; approximately 90% are singletons and the top ten take about 0.35%. Germline V lookup: CDR1 KGHSH, CDR2 LQKENI. After removal of 0 bases from V and 4 bases from J, the junction contained 7 bases not matched to a gene. The CDR3 sequence is 16 residues long. The chain uses TRBV18 and TRBJ2-3; 7 bases match TRBD1. This sequence was found in an adult with an advanced solid tumor such as melanoma, head and neck, liver or kidney cancer. Material: CD4+ or CD8+ T cells sorted from blood, obtained in a trial of the OX40 agonist ivuxolimab. Here the CDR3 reads CASSPPTGVSPDTQYF. In DNA, the CDR3 is TGTGCCAGCTCACCACCAACAGGGGTGAGTCCAGATACGCAGTATTTT.